Following are 24 T cell receptor beta chains from one sample sequenced in a study of blood T cell repertoires in COVID-19. Libraries were prepared by immunoSEQ multiplex PCR; TCRdb keeps only in-frame clonotypes and omits some of them. In the table there are roughly 670,000 clones, around 90% of which are singletons. The sample taken for sequencing was peripheral blood. The receptors originated from a woman in her late teens or twenties with acute or convalescent COVID-19.

V and J are TRBV13 and TRBJ2-1; D may be TRBD2 (6 bases). V lost 9 bases to trimming and J lost 7 bases, with 10 bases between them. The length of the CDR3 is 11 residues. The germline V gene encodes CDR1 PRHDT and CDR2 FYEKMQ (reference sequence). As DNA, the CDR3 is TGTGCCAGTCTCCGGGGGAATGAGCAGTTCTTC. Encoded protein: CASLRGNEQFF.

V and J are TRBV24-1 and TRBJ2-3, with D perhaps matching TRBD1 (6 bases). The V gene's germline CDR1 is KGHDR and CDR2 SFDVKD. The CDR3 is 15 amino acids. The V gene lost 0 bases and the J gene lost 4 bases, with 10 bases spanning the gap. In DNA form, the CDR3 reads TGTGCCACCAGTGATTTGGCAGGGGAGTCAGATACGCAGTATTTT. This gives the protein CATSDLAGESDTQYF.

A remark on this clone: This same CDR3 is encoded by further DNA sequences in the sample. The chain carries TRBV12-3 or TRBV12-4 and TRBJ1-1; perhaps TRBD1 as D (5 bases). The CDR3 runs 12 residues. V was cut by 2 bases and J by 4 bases, with 5 bases left in between. The CDR3 DNA reads TGTGCCAGCAGTTTACAGGGCACTGAAGCTTTCTTT. Its protein is CASSLQGTEAFF.

V and J are TRBV6-1 and TRBJ1-1, with 7 bases lining up with TRBD1. This CDR3 is 16 amino acids long. J gave up 4 bases and V 0 bases, and 8 bases lay outside the gene matches. The germline V gene has CDR1 MNHNS and CDR2 SASEGT. The CDR3 here is CASSEAPTGRRTEAFF. For the CDR3, the DNA is TGTGCCAGCAGTGAAGCCCCGACAGGGCGGCGCACTGAAGCTTTCTTT.

The chain uses TRBV18 and TRBJ1-5; 9 nucleotides match TRBD1. V lost 0 bases and J lost 6; bases outside the gene matches: 0. Germline CDR1 KGHSH, CDR2 LQKENI. The length of the CDR3 is 14 residues. The DNA for the CDR3 is TGTGCCAGCTCACCACCGGGACAGGGTCAGCCCCAGCATTTT. Its translation is CASSPPGQGQPQHF.

As for this clone: The sample contains more than one DNA sequence encoding this CDR3. The rearrangement joins TRBV10-3 to TRBJ1-2; D unresolved. This CDR3 has 12 residues. The V end lost 2 bases, the J end lost 5 bases, and 6 bases lay between the germline ends. Germline CDR1 and CDR2: ENHRY and SYGVKD. DNA for the CDR3: TGTGCCATCAGTGAGGAGGTGTATGGCTACACCTTC. The encoded protein is CAISEEVYGYTF.

The chain has TRBV6-1 and TRBJ2-7; 12 nucleotides align to TRBD2. J was trimmed by 4 bases and V by 3 bases; bases with no gene match: 13. Germline CDR1 is MNHNS and CDR2 is SASEGT. This CDR3 spans 18 amino acids. The CDR3 spells CASSDRLAGASGRYEQYF. CDR3 DNA sequence: TGTGCCAGCAGTGACAGACTAGCGGGGGCCTCTGGGAGATACGAGCAGTACTTC.

The rearrangement uses TRBV2 and TRBJ1-6; the D gene is possibly TRBD1 (6 bases). Germline V gives CDR1 SNHLY, CDR2 FYNNEI. This CDR3 has 16 amino acids. The V gene lost 3 bases and the J gene lost 9 bases, with 18 bases spanning the gap. The CDR3 nucleotides are TGTGCCAGCAGTGAGGAGTCGCGACAGGTTGGTTCACCCCTCCACTTT. This translates into CASSEESRQVGSPLHF.

V gene TRBV6-6 combines with J gene TRBJ1-1, with 8 bases fitting TRBD1. The germline CDR1 and CDR2 sequences are MNHNY and SVGAGI (reference sequence). The CDR3 runs to 12 residues. The ends lost 6 bases at V and 5 bases at J; junction bases unmatched: 2. As DNA, the CDR3 is TGTGCCAGCAGAAGACAGGGGACTGAAGCTTTCTTT. Residues: CASRRQGTEAFF.

This CDR3 reads CASSQGLQETQYF. The DNA of the CDR3 is TGTGCCAGCAGCCAAGGACTTCAAGAGACCCAGTACTTC. This chain joins TRBV14 and TRBJ2-5; D not resolved. V lost 1 base and J 2 bases, leaving 5 bases between the germline ends. The CDR3 runs to 13 residues. Germline V CDR1 and CDR2: SGHDN, FVKESK.

This rearrangement joins TRBV6-6 to TRBJ1-3, with TRBD1 identical over 8 bases. The CDR3 consists of 16 residues. Germline CDR1 and CDR2: MNHNY and SVGAGI (reference sequence). V trimming: 2 bases; J trimming: 4 bases; junction bases outside the gene matches: 7. The CDR3 coding sequence is TGTGCCAGCAGTTACACCCCAGGGGGCGAAGGAAACACCATATATTTT. Its protein product is CASSYTPGGEGNTIYF.

This clone was counted once. The rearrangement links TRBV25-1 to TRBJ1-2; TRBD1 is a possible D gene (6 bases). The CDR3 runs 12 residues. V dropped 2 bases and J dropped 8 bases, with 9 bases sitting between them. The V gene's germline CDR1 is MGHDK and CDR2 SYGVNS. Here the CDR3 reads CASSEGGLGYTF. Written as DNA, the CDR3 is TGTGCCAGCAGTGAAGGGGGCTTAGGCTACACCTTC.

V is TRBV19 and J is TRBJ1-2, with D maybe TRBD1 (6 bases). Germline loops: CDR1 LNHDA, CDR2 SQIVND (reference sequence). V lost 5 bases and J 4 bases, leaving 11 bases between the germline ends. The CDR3 covers 13 residues. The CDR3 loop reads CASSATGIYGYTF. Written as DNA, the CDR3 is TGTGCCAGTAGTGCGACAGGCATCTATGGCTACACCTTC.

V and J are TRBV19 and TRBJ1-5, with 7 positions matching TRBD1. The CDR3 has 15 amino acids. Trimming at V came to 4 bases and at J to 4 bases, leaving 7 bases not matched to a gene. Germline CDR1 LNHDA, CDR2 SQIVND (reference sequence). The CDR3, as DNA: TGTGCCAGTAGTAAACAGGGGATCGAAAATCAGCCCCAGCATTTT. Its protein product is CASSKQGIENQPQHF.

The chain has TRBV4-2 and TRBJ2-2; 8 nucleotides align to TRBD2. J gave up 5 bases and V 3 bases, and 14 bases lay outside the gene matches. The CDR3 covers 18 residues. CDR1 and CDR2 (germline): LGHNA, YNFKEQ. DNA of the CDR3: TGTGCCAGCAGCCAGTCTGCCTTTACTAGCGGATCGACCGGGGAGCTGTTTTTT. Protein product: CASSQSAFTSGSTGELFF.

The rearrangement uses TRBV7-3 and TRBJ1-2; 7 bases align to TRBD1. This CDR3 spans 14 amino acids. In germline, CDR1 is SGHTA, CDR2 FQGTGA. V shed 5 bases, J shed 8 bases, and the junction held 11 bases outside the gene matches. As DNA, the CDR3 is TGTGCCAGCAGCCCCGGCAGGGGGAGTGGCGGCTACACCTTC. Amino acids: CASSPGRGSGGYTF.

This chain's CDR3 is CASSSFRGIGEQYF. The CDR3 coding sequence is TGTGCCAGCAGTTCGTTCAGGGGGATCGGCGAGCAGTACTTC. The rearrangement links TRBV6-2 or TRBV6-3 to TRBJ2-7; 7 bases align to TRBD1. The germline CDR1 and CDR2 sequences are MNHEY and SVGEGT. The ends lost 4 bases at V and 6 bases at J; junction bases unmatched: 9. This CDR3 spans 14 amino acids.

The chain uses TRBV11-3 and TRBJ2-7, with TRBD1 matching over 7 bases. Per germline, CDR1 SGHNT and CDR2 YENEEA. The junction had 3 bases not matched to a gene; V was cut back by 5 bases and J by 5 bases. The CDR3 covers 12 residues. CDR3 in DNA: TGTGCCAGCAGCGTGACAGGGAACGAGCAGTACTTC. It yields the protein CASSVTGNEQYF.

V and J are TRBV30 and TRBJ1-4, with D tentatively TRBD1 (6 bases). The CDR3 extends over 14 amino acids. V lost 2 bases to trimming and J lost 7 bases, with 14 bases between them. Germline V gene lookup returns CDR1 GTSNPN and CDR2 SVGIG (reference sequence). The CDR3 here is CAWSSGTRLEKLFF. In nucleotides, the CDR3 is TGTGCCTGGAGTTCAGGGACAAGACTTGAAAAACTGTTTTTT.

The CDR3 nucleotides read TGTGCCAGCAGTTACCGGTCGGAGGGGGCCACTGAAGCTTTCTTT. Translation gives CASSYRSEGATEAFF. The chain recombines TRBV6-5 with TRBJ1-1; 7 bases are shared with TRBD1. After removal of 2 bases from V and 4 bases from J, the junction contained 7 bases not matched to a gene. Per the germline V gene, CDR1 is MNHEY and CDR2 is SVGAGI. The CDR3 sequence is 15 residues long.

This clone has only one observation. The rearrangement joins TRBV3-1 (or the pseudogene TRBV3-2) to TRBJ1-3; weak D call: TRBD1 (5 bases). The CDR3 totals 15 residues. Germline loops: CDR1 LGHDT, CDR2 YNNKEL (reference sequence). The V end lost 3 bases, the J end lost 4 bases, and 13 bases lay between the germline ends. The CDR3 coding sequence is TGTGCCAGCAGCCAGACCGGGACTCGCGGAAACACCATATATTTT. Protein: CASSQTGTRGNTIYF.

CDR3 nucleotides: TGTGCCTGGAGTGTACAGTTCCGCAATCAGCCCCAGCATTTT. Its translation: CAWSVQFRNQPQHF. This chain uses TRBV30 with TRBJ1-5; D is ambiguous. Germline CDR1 and CDR2: GTSNPN and SVGIG (reference sequence). Trimming took 0 bases from V and 2 from J, leaving 8 bases between them. The CDR3 length is 14 residues.

The rearrangement joins TRBV7-9 to TRBJ2-1; 8 bases fit TRBD1. V lost 5 bases to trimming and J lost 4 bases; unmatched junction nucleotides: 19. This CDR3 is 19 amino acids long. Germline V gene data show CDR1 as SEHNR and CDR2 as FQNEAQ (reference sequence). DNA for the CDR3: TGTGCCAGCAGCCGGGTGGTCCATGAGCAGGGGGCCGGTTACAATGAGCAGTTCTTC. Amino acid sequence: CASSRVVHEQGAGYNEQFF.

This clone was recorded only once. This sequence joins TRBV19 and TRBJ1-5, with D tentatively TRBD1 (6 bases). The CDR3 sequence is 17 residues long. With 7 bases removed from V and 0 bases from J, the gap between germline ends came to 19 bases. Germline V CDR1 and CDR2: LNHDA, SQIVND (reference sequence). The CDR3 is CASTRYAGEISNQPQHF. The DNA of the CDR3 is TGTGCCAGTACCCGATACGCAGGGGAGATTAGCAATCAGCCCCAGCATTTT.